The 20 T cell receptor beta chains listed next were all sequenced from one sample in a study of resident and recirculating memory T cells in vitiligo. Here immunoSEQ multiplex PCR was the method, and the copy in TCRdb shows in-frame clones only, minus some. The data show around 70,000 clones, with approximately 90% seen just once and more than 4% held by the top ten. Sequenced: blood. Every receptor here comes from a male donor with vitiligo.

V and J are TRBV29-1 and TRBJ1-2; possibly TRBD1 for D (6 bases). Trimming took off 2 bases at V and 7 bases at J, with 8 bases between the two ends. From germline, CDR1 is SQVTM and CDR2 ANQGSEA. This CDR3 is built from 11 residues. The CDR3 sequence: CSVESRGGYTF. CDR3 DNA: TGCAGCGTTGAAAGCAGGGGTGGCTACACCTTC.

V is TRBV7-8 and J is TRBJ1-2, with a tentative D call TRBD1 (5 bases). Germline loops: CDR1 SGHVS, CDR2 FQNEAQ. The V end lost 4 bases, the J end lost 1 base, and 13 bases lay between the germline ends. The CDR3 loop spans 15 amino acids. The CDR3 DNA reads TGTGCCAGCAGCTCCGCCCAGGGACTTAACTATGGCTACACCTTC. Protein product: CASSSAQGLNYGYTF.

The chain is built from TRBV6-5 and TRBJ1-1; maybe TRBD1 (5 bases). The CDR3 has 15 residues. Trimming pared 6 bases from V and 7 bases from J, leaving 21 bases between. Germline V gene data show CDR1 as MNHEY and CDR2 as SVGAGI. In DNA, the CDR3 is TGTGCCAGCAGCCGGCGGGGTCCGGGGGTGGATGAAGCTTTCTTT. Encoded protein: CASSRRGPGVDEAFF.

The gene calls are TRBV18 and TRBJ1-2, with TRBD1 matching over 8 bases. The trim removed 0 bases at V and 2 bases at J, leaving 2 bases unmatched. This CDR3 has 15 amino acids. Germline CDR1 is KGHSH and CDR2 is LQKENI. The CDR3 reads CASSPPDRANYGYTF. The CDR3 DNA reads TGTGCCAGCTCACCACCGGACAGGGCGAACTATGGCTACACCTTC.

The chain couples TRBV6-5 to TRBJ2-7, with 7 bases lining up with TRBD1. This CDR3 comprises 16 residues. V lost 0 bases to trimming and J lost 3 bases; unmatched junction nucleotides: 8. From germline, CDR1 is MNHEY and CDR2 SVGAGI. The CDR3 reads CASSYSTGSSLYEQYF. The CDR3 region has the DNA TGTGCCAGCAGTTACTCGACAGGGTCCAGCCTCTACGAGCAGTACTTC.

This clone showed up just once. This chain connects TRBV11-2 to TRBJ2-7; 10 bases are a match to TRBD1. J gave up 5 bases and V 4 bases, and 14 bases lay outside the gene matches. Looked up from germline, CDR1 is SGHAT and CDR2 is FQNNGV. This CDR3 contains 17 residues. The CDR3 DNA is TGTGCCAGCAGCTACACTAGGGGTGGGACAGGGGACCACGAGCAGTACTTC. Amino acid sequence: CASSYTRGGTGDHEQYF. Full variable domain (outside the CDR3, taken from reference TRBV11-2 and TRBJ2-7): EAGVAQSPRYKIIEKRQSVAFWCNPISGHATLYWYQQILGQGPKLLIQFQNNGVVDDSQLPKDRFSAERLKGVDSTLKIQPAKLEDSAVYLCASSYTRGGTGDHEQYFGPGTRLTVT.

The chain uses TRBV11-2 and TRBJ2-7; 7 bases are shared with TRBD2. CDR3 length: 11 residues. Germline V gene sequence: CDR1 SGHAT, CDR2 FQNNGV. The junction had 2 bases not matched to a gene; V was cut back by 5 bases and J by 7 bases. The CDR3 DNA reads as TGTGCCAGCAGCCACGGGAGGGAGCAGTACTTC. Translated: CASSHGREQYF.

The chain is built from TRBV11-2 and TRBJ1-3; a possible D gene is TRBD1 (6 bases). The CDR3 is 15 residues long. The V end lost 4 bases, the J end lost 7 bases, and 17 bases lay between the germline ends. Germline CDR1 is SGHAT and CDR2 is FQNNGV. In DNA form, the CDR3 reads TGTGCCAGCAGCTCGGCGACAGGTAGATTGAACACCATATATTTT. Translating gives CASSSATGRLNTIYF.

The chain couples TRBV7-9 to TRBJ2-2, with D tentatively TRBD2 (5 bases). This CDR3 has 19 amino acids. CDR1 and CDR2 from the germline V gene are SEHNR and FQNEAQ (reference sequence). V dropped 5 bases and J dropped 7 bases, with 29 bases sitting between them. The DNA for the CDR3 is TGTGCCAGCAGCCCAACCGGAAGGAGGAGACCCAGCGAGGGCGGGGAGCTGTTTTTT. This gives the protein CASSPTGRRRPSEGGELFF. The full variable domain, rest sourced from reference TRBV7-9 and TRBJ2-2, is DTGVSQNPRHKITKRGQNVTFRCDPISEHNRLYWYRQTLGQGPEFLTYFQNEAQLEKSRLLSDRFSAERPKGSFSTLEIQRTEQGDSAMYLCASSPTGRRRPSEGGELFFGEGSRLTVL.

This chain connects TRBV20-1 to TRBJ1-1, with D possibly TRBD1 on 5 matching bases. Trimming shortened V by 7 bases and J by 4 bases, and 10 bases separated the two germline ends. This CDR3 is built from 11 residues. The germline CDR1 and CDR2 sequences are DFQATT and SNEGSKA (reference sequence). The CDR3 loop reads CSVGRGTEAFF. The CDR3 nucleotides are TGCAGTGTGGGGAGGGGCACTGAAGCTTTCTTT.

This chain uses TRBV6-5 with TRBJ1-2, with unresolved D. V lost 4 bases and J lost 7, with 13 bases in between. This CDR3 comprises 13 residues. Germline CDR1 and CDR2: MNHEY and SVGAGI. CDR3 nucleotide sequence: TGTGCCAGCAGTTCCCAGGTTTTTTCTGGCTACACCTTC. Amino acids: CASSSQVFSGYTF.

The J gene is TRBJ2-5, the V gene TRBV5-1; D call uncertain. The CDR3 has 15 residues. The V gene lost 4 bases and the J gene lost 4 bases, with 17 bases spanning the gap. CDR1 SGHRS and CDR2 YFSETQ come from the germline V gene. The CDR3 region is CASSLSQSGPETQYF. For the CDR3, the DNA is TGCGCCAGCAGCCTATCCCAGAGTGGGCCAGAGACCCAGTACTTC.

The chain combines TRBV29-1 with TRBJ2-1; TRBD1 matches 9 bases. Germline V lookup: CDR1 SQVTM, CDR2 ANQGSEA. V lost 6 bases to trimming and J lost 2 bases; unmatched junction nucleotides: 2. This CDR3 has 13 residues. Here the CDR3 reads CSVGQGPYNEQFF. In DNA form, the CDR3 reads TGCAGCGTGGGACAGGGCCCCTACAATGAGCAGTTCTTC.

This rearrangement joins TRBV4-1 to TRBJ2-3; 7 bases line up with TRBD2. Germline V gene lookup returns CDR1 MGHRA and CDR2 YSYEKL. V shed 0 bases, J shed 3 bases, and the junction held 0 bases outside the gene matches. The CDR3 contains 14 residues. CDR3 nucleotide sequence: TGCGCCAGCAGCCAAGAGGGGGGGACAGATACGCAGTATTTT. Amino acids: CASSQEGGTDTQYF.

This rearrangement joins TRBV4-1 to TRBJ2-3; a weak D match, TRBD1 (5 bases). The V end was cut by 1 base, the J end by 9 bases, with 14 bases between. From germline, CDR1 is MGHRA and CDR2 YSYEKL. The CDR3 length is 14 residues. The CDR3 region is CASSQVATESTQYF. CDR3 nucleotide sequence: TGCGCCAGCAGCCAAGTTGCGACAGAGTCGACGCAGTATTTT.

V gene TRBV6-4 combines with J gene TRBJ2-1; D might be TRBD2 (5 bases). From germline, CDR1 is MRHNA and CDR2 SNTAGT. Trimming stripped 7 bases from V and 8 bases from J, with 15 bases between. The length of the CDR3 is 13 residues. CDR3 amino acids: CASKGSGLDEQFF. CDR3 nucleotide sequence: TGTGCCAGCAAAGGCAGCGGCCTCGATGAGCAGTTCTTC.

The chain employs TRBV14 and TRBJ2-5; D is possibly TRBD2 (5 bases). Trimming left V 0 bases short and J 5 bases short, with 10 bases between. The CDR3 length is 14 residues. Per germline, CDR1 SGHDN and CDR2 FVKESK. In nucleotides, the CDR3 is TGTGCCAGCAGCCAAGAAAGAGGGCAGGAGACCCAGTACTTC. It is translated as CASSQERGQETQYF.

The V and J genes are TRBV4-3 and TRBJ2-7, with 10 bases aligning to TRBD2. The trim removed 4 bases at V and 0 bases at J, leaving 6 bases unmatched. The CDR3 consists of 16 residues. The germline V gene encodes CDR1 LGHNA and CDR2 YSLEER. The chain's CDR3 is CASSPGLAESSYEQYF. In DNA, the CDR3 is TGCGCCAGCAGCCCCGGACTAGCGGAAAGCTCCTACGAGCAGTACTTC.

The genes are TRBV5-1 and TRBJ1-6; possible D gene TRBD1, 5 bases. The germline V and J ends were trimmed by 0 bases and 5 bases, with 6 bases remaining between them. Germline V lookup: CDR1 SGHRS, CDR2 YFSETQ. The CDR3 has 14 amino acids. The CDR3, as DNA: TGCGCCAGCAGCTTGGCACAGGATAATTCACCCCTCCACTTT. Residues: CASSLAQDNSPLHF.

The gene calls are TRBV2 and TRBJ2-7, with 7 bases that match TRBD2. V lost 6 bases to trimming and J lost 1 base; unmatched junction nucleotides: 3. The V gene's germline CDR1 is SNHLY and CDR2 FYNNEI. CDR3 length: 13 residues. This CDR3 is CASRSGLSYEQYF. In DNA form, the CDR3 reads TGTGCCAGCAGGTCGGGACTATCCTACGAGCAGTACTTC.